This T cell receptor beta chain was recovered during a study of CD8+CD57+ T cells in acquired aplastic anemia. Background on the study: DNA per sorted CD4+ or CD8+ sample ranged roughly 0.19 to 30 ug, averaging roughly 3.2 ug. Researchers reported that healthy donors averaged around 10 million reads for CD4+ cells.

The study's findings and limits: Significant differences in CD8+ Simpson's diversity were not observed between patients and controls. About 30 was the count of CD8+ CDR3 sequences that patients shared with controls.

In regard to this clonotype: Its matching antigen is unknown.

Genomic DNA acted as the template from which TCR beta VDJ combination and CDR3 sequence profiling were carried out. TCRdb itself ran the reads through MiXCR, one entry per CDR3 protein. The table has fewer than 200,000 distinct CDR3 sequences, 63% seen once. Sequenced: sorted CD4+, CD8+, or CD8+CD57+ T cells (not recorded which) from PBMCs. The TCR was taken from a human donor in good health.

The chain's CDR3 is CASSRPVAGGEETQYF. DNA of the CDR3: TGTGCCAGCAGCCGACCCGTGGCGGGGGGGGAAGAGACCCAGTACTTC. The chain has TRBV7-9 and TRBJ2-5; TRBD2 aligns across 9 bases. Germline trimming cut 5 bases from V and 3 bases from J; bases unmatched to any gene: 10. This CDR3 is 16 amino acids long. Germline V lookup: CDR1 SEHNR, CDR2 FQNEAQ (reference sequence).